The present T cell receptor (beta chain) was sequenced within a study of Graves' ophthalmopathy and Graves' hyperthyroidism. General study results and limits: With a specificity of roughly 72% and a sensitivity of about 69%, the model predicted ophthalmopathy progression.

Those donors who had ophthalmopathy presented with moderate-to-severe activity, a CAS of ≥3, a NOSPECS of ≥4 and a duration under 3 months. Exclusion applied to patients with other autoimmune diseases, uncontrolled infections, pregnancy or lactation. The PBMCs used were ones drawn from about 9.3 ml of fresh peripheral blood. Amplification targeted the TCR beta CDR3 regions, with RNA transcripts as the source material. HTBI-primed first-round RT-PCR preceded second-round multiplex PCR. TCRdb re-called the multiplex PCR reads with MiXCR, one entry per CDR3 protein. The sample consists of some 160,000 distinct CDR3 sequences, roughly two fifths of them appearing once. This clonotype appeared once. The antigen is unknown. Deletions cut 7 bases from V and 2 bases from J, with 17 bases between. The CDR3 is made up of 14 amino acids. Germline V gene sequence: CDR1 GTSNPN, CDR2 SVGIG (reference sequence).

This chain links TRBV30 with TRBJ2-5; maybe TRBD2 (6 bases). The receptor's source is a man aged 30 to 39 with Graves' ophthalmopathy. Input material: peripheral blood. This CDR3 reads CASSVGEVQETQYF. CDR3 DNA sequence: TGTGCCTCCTCTGTGGGGGAGGTTCAAGAGACCCAGTACTTC.